This T cell receptor (beta chain) was profiled in a study of T cells in Graves' hyperthyroidism and ophthalmopathy. About this clonotype: Germline is not matched at one junction end, which may reflect a read error.

Ophthalmopathy patients showed a Clinical Activity Score of at least 3, NOSPECS grade of at least 4 and duration under 3 months. Orbital computed tomography and thyroid ultrasound, together with serum TRAb and thyroxine and clinical symptoms, were used for diagnoses. The CDR3 loop spans 17 amino acids. CDR1 is MDHEN, CDR2 SYDVKM, per germline. Amplification targeted TCR beta CDR3 regions from RNA transcripts. First-round RT-PCR of the TCR CDR3 relied on the HTBI primer set. TCRdb used MiXCR to reprocess the multiplex PCR reads, holding one entry per CDR3 protein. The sample lists around 540,000 distinct CDR3 sequences; about 16% were seen once.

Sequencing was performed on blood. The chain is built from TRBV28 and TRBJ2-4; D possibly corresponds to TRBD2 (5 bases). The receptor was isolated from a woman aged 25 to 39 with Graves' ophthalmopathy. CDR3 DNA sequence: TGTGCCAGCAGTTTGCGATTAGCGCCGACGGGGAAAAACATTCGGTACTTC. This codes for CASSLRLAPTGKNIRYF.